The source of this T cell receptor (beta chain) is a study of a mutant IDH1 vaccine in newly diagnosed glioma. For the study at large: The earlier regimen, radiotherapy, temozolomide, or both, was most often both.

Time point meaning: baseline, week 1 (first vaccination visit). Noted treatment: pre-vaccination baseline after standard-of-care therapy. Donors harbored newly found WHO grade 3 or 4 IDH1-mutant, ATRX-lost astrocytomas. Sequenced by immunoSEQ multiplex PCR; TCRdb stores in-frame clones only, minus some. Of about 88,000 clones in the sample, roughly four fifths were seen once. Germline lookup yields CDR1 LGHNT and CDR2 FRNRAP. The CDR3 totals 13 residues. Losses at the gene ends were 5 bases for V and 7 bases for J; bases not matched to a gene: 4. The chain joins TRBV12-5 to TRBJ2-2; 7 positions agree with TRBD2. The TCR comes from a middle-aged man with glioma. Some clones in this sample may be carry-over from other donors' samples. This material consisted of PBMCs, taken from a glioma patient treated with radiotherapy, temozolomide or both. The CDR3 region has the DNA TGTGCTAGTGGTCCCTGGGGGGGCGGGGAGCTGTTTTTT. Its protein product is CASGPWGGGELFF.